This T cell receptor (beta chain) emerged from a study of blood T cell repertoires in COVID-19. About the research overall: Samples representing acute and convalescent COVID-19 were sourced from the United States, Italy and Spain. PBMCs, B-cell-depleted T cells, or T cells were the source of the cDNA or gDNA that made up the material.

Authors' data handling: It was from reference gene primer amplification that nucleated cell counts were estimated. This table comes from immunoSEQ multiplex PCR, and its TCRdb copy is limited to in-frame clones, with some not included. The DNA was the basis for D and trimming; V, J and clone size are from that table. The sample yields over 90,000 clones, 89% seen once. V trimming: 6 bases; J trimming: 5 bases; junction bases outside the gene matches: 4. Germline V gene sequence: CDR1 LNHDA, CDR2 SQIVND (reference sequence). This CDR3 contains 13 residues. The V gene is TRBV19, the J gene TRBJ1-5; 7 bases map to TRBD1. The clonotype originates from a woman aged 70-85 years with acute or convalescent COVID-19. Sequences were obtained from peripheral blood. In nucleotides, the CDR3 is TGTGCCAGTAGAGACAGGGCCGATCAGCCCCAGCATTTT. Translating it yields CASRDRADQPQHF.